This T cell receptor (beta chain) appears in the sequencing data of a study of monozygotic twins with inflammatory bowel disease. TCRdb reprocessed the 5' RACE reads, keeping one entry per CDR3 protein, no DNA. Its listing shows fewer than 550,000 distinct CDR3 sequences. CDR3 length: 14 residues. CDR1 MNHEY and CDR2 SMNVEV come from the germline V gene (reference sequence). The rearrangement joins TRBV27 to TRBJ1-5; TCRdb names TRBD1, which stays unverified in the absence of DNA. What was sequenced was blood. This sequence originates from a human donor with ulcerative colitis or Crohn's disease, or a healthy co-twin of an affected twin (not recorded which). This chain's CDR3 is CASSLSRQHQPQHF.